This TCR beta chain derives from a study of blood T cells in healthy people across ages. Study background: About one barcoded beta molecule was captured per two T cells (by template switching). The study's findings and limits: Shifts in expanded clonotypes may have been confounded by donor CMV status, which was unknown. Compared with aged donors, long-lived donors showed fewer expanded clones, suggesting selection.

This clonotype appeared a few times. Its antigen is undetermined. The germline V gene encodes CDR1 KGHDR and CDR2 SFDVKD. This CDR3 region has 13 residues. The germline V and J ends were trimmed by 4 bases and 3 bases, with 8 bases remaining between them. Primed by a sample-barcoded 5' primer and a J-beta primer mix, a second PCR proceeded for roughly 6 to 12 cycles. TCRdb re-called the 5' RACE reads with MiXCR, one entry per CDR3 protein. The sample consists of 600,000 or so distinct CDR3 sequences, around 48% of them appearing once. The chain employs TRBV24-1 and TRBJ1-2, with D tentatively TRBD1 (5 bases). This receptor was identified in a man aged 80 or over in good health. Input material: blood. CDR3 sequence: CATSEAGHYGYTF. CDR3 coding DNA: TGTGCCACCAGTGAAGCGGGACACTATGGCTACACCTTC.